Shown below are 8 T cell receptor beta chains from a single sample sequenced in a study of blood T cells in healthy people across ages. Primers used in a second PCR of about 6 to 12 cycles were a sample-barcoded 5' primer and a J-beta primer mix. TCRdb re-called the 5' RACE reads with MiXCR, one entry per CDR3 protein. There are nearly 800,000 distinct CDR3 sequences in the sample; about 25% occur only once, and approximately 4% lies in the top ten. This sample was also put to use in a study of T cells of mothers and their children.

Sequenced: blood. The receptors were sampled from a boy between 10 and 17 years old in good health.

This clonotype showed up just a few times. This chain joins TRBV29-1 and TRBJ2-5; 11 bases are shared with TRBD2. Trimming took 7 bases from V and 4 from J; bases not matched to a gene: 11. CDR1 and CDR2 from the germline V gene are SQVTM and ANQGSEA. The CDR3 length is 15 residues. The CDR3 sequence: CSAWTSGLMGETQYF. The CDR3, as DNA: TGCAGCGCCTGGACTAGCGGGCTGATGGGAGAGACCCAGTACTTC.

The chain uses TRBV6-2 or TRBV6-3 and TRBJ2-5; a possible D gene is TRBD1 (5 bases). Trimming shortened V by 5 bases and J by 7 bases, and 26 bases separated the two germline ends. This CDR3 is 17 amino acids long. Germline V gives CDR1 MNHEY, CDR2 SVGEGT. The CDR3, as DNA: TGTGCCAGCAGTAACCCAGAACAGGACCGTGTAAGGGGGACCCAGTACTTC. Amino acid sequence: CASSNPEQDRVRGTQYF.

This clonotype was counted many times. The V and J genes are TRBV12-3 or TRBV12-4 and TRBJ2-4; 10 bases fit TRBD1. V dropped 7 bases and J dropped 8; count of bases not matched to a gene: 11. The CDR3 is 15 residues long. The chain's CDR3 is CASTQTGGASYIQYF. CDR3 sequence (DNA): TGTGCCAGCACCCAGACAGGGGGCGCGAGCTACATTCAGTACTTC.

V usage is TRBV5-5 and J usage is TRBJ1-2, with TRBD1 identical over 9 bases. The germline V gene has CDR1 SGHKS and CDR2 YYEKEE (reference sequence). The CDR3 runs to 16 residues. Unmatched junction bases numbered 11, after V lost 1 base and J lost 7 bases. The CDR3 DNA reads TGTGCCAGCAGCTTGTCGACCGGGACAGGGTCTGGTGGCTACACCTTC. Its protein is CASSLSTGTGSGGYTF.

With respect to this clonotype: Relative to the germline gene, one junction end is altered; a read error may explain this. The gene calls are TRBV5-5 and TRBJ1-2, with 10 bases identical to TRBD1. The germline CDR1 and CDR2 sequences are SGHKS and YYEKEE (reference sequence). The CDR3 loop spans 15 amino acids. The CDR3 DNA is TGTGCCAGCAGCGCAGACAGGGGGCGCAACTATGGCTACGCCTTC. It yields the protein CASSADRGRNYGYAF.

Written as DNA, the CDR3 is TGCAGTGCTAGAGATCGGGCTCAGCCCCAGCATTTT. This sequence encodes CSARDRAQPQHF. The V call is TRBV20-1, the J call TRBJ1-5; D unresolved. This CDR3 comprises 12 residues. Germline values: CDR1 DFQATT, CDR2 SNEGSKA (reference sequence). V lost 0 bases, J lost 6 bases, and 6 bases lay in between.

This clonotype was counted between two and nine times. The CDR3 sequence: CASSLAVALARPATQYF. The CDR3 DNA follows: TGTGCCAGCAGCTTAGCGGTGGCCCTAGCGCGACCCGCGACCCAGTACTTC. V is TRBV7-2 and J is TRBJ2-5; possibly TRBD2 for D (6 bases). The V gene lost 0 bases and the J gene lost 7 bases, with 21 bases spanning the gap. CDR1 is SGHTA and CDR2 is FQGNSA in the germline V gene. The CDR3 contains 17 residues.

V is TRBV12-3 or TRBV12-4 and J is TRBJ1-3, with D maybe TRBD1 (5 bases). Trimming took 5 bases from V and 0 from J, leaving 8 bases between them. This CDR3 region has 14 residues. CDR3 nucleotide sequence: TGTGCCAGCAGTCGACAGTACTCTGGAAACACCATATATTTT. Protein: CASSRQYSGNTIYF.